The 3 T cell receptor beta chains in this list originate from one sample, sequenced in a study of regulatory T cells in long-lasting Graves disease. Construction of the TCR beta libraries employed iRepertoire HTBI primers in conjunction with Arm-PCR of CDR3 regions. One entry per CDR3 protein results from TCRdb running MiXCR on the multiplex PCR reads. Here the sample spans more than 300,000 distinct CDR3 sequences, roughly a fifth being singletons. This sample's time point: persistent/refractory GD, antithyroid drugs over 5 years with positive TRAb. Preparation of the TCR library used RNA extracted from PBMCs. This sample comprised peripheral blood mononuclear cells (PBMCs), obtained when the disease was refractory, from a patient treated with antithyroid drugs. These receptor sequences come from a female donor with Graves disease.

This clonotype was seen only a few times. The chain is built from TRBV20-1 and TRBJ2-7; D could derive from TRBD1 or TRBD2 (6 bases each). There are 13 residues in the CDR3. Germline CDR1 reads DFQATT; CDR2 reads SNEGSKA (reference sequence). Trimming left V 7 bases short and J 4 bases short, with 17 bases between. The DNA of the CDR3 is TGCAGTGGCCTAGGGGGGTTGGAATACGAGCAGTACTTC. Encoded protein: CSGLGGLEYEQYF.

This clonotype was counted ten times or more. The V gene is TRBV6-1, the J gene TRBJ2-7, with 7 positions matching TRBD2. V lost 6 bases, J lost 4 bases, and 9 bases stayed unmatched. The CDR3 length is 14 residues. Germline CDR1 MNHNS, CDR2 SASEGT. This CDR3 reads CASSRGGSTYEQYF. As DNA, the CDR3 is TGTGCCAGCAGCCGCGGCGGGAGCACGTACGAGCAGTACTTC.

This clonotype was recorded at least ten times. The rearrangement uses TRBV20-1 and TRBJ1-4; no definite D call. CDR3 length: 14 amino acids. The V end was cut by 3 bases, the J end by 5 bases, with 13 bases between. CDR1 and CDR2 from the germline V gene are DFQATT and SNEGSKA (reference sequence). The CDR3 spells CSASTWGWNEKLFF. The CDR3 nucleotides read TGCAGTGCTAGTACTTGGGGTTGGAATGAAAAACTGTTTTTT.